A selection of T cell receptor beta chains follows, all from one sample in a study of T cell repertoires in cytomegalovirus infection. TCRdb reprocessed the reads via MiXCR and lists one record per CDR3 protein. The table has around 300,000 distinct CDR3 sequences, under 25% seen once. No antigen has been assigned to these receptors. This specimen consisted of cultured PBMCs, obtained from culture after CMV antigen stimulation. The receptors derive from a human donor in good health (CMV status not recorded). Some clones in this sample may be carry-over from other donors' samples. The CDR3 runs from the conserved cysteine through the conserved F or W. Fields, in order: clone size, D gene, J gene, V gene, CDR3 DNA, CDR3 protein. A D gene is named only where the DNA matches it firmly. The size field is filled for only some rows; it gives once, few, many or a size class.

>NA|NA|TRBJ2-2|TRBV6-2/TRBV6-3
TGTGCCAGCAGCTACTACGACACCGGGGAGCTGTTTTTT
CASSYYDTGELFF
>NA|NA|TRBJ1-1|TRBV30
TGTGCCTGGTTACAGGGTCAAGCTTTCTTT
CAWLQGQAFF
>many|TRBD2|TRBJ2-1|TRBV7-2
TGTGCCAGCAGCTTAGCACTAGCGGGGGGCAATGAGCAGTTCTTC
CASSLALAGGNEQFF
>many|NA|TRBJ2-3|TRBV6-5
TGTGCCAGCAGTTATCGGGGCACAGATACGCAGTATTTT
CASSYRGTDTQYF
>NA|TRBD1|TRBJ2-7|TRBV5-4
TGTGCCAGCAGCTTGTTGGGACAGGGGTCCTACGAGCAGTACTTC
CASSLLGQGSYEQYF
>few|NA|TRBJ1-2|TRBV4-3
TGCGCCAGCAGCCAAGATGGGAGGGGCTTCGGCTACACCTTC
CASSQDGRGFGYTF
>NA|NA|TRBJ2-6|TRBV12-3/TRBV12-4
TGTGCCAGCAGTTTCCTTCGGGGGAGTTTAACTGGGGCCAACGTCCTGACTTTC
CASSFLRGSLTGANVLTF
>many|TRBD1|TRBJ1-6|TRBV7-2
TGTGCCAGCAGCTACCGGACAGGGACGGATTCACCCCTCCACTTT
CASSYRTGTDSPLHF
>few|TRBD1|TRBJ2-1|TRBV7-2
TGTGCCAGCAGCTTAGTTAGACAGGGCCAAATATTCTCTGAGCAGTTCTTC
CASSLVRQGQIFSEQFF
>NA|NA|TRBJ2-1|TRBV19
TGTGCCAGTAGACAGTACAATGAGCAGTTCTTC
CASRQYNEQFF
>NA|NA|TRBJ2-1|TRBV4-3
TGCGCCAGCAGCCAAGATCTGGGGAGTGGGAGTCAGTTCTTC
CASSQDLGSGSQFF
>many|TRBD1|TRBJ1-1|TRBV7-2
TGTGCCAGCAGACTAGGACAGGGGAGAGACACTGAAGCTTTCTTT
CASRLGQGRDTEAFF
>NA|NA|TRBJ2-1|TRBV28
TGTGCCAGCAGTTTAGACGGGACGTCATACAATGAGCAGTTCTTC
CASSLDGTSYNEQFF
>many|NA|TRBJ2-7|TRBV5-6
TGTGCCAGCACCATACCGGGACAGGGGTTAGCGGGAGCCGGCGAGCAGTACTTC
CASTIPGQGLAGAGEQYF
>NA|NA|TRBJ2-1|TRBV7-6
TGTGCCAGCAGCTTTTTAGGGCAGGGGAATAATGAGCAGTTCTTC
CASSFLGQGNNEQFF
>few|NA|TRBJ2-7|TRBV7-9
TGTGCCAGCGGGGGGGGACAAGAGAGCTCCTACGAGCAGTACTTC
CASGGGQESSYEQYF
>NA|NA|TRBJ2-1|TRBV12-3/TRBV12-4
TGTGCCAGCAGTTTAAGACAGTACAATGAGCAGTTCTTC
CASSLRQYNEQFF
>NA|TRBD2|TRBJ2-2|TRBV4-3
TGCGCCAGCAGCCAAGACGGGGGGGGCCCCGGGGAGCTGTTTTTT
CASSQDGGGPGELFF
>NA|TRBD2|TRBJ2-5|TRBV7-7
TGTGCTAGCAGCTCGAGACTAGCGGGAGCTCAAGAGACCCAGTACTTC
CASSSRLAGAQETQYF
>few|NA|TRBJ1-3|TRBV10-2
TGCGCCAGCAGTGAGGACAGTCACTCTGGAAACACCATATATTTT
CASSEDSHSGNTIYF
>NA|TRBD1|TRBJ1-4|TRBV24-1
TGTGCCACCAGTGATGGGACAGACAAACTGTTTTTT
CATSDGTDKLFF
>few|NA|TRBJ2-1|TRBV12-3/TRBV12-4
TGTGCCAGCAGCCCACCGACTCCCAGCTCCTACAATGAGCAGTTCTTC
CASSPPTPSSYNEQFF
>NA|NA|TRBJ2-3|TRBV29-1
TGCAGCGTTGAAGACGGTTCCCCCCAAGGGGGTGCAGATACGCAGTATTTT
CSVEDGSPQGGADTQYF
>many|TRBD2|TRBJ2-1|TRBV12-3/TRBV12-4
TGTGCCAGCCACCAAGGGAGGGGCCTAAATGAGCAGTTCTTC
CASHQGRGLNEQFF
>many|TRBD1|TRBJ2-1|TRBV7-2
TGTGCCAGCAGCTTAGCAGGGACAGCCGTTAATGAGCAGTTCTTC
CASSLAGTAVNEQFF
>NA|NA|TRBJ2-7|TRBV12-3/TRBV12-4
TGTGCCAGCAGTCCCCAATCCAGGGGATACGAGCAGTACTTC
CASSPQSRGYEQYF
>NA|TRBD1|TRBJ2-1|TRBV27
TGTGCCAGTGGGGCAGGGGGAGTCTCCTACAATGAGCAGTTCTTC
CASGAGGVSYNEQFF
>NA|TRBD1|TRBJ1-1|TRBV10-3
TGTGCCATAGGACAGGGGACTGAAGCTTTCTTT
CAIGQGTEAFF
>NA|TRBD2|TRBJ2-1|TRBV4-3
TGCGCCAGCAGCCAAGATACTTCGCTAGCGGAGAACCACTACAATGAGCAGTTCTTC
CASSQDTSLAENHYNEQFF
>few|TRBD1|TRBJ2-7|TRBV27
TGTGCCAGCAGTTTGAGAGGGGGCTACTACGAGCAGTACTTC
CASSLRGGYYEQYF
>NA|TRBD1|TRBJ1-2|TRBV10-3
TGTGCCGTAAAACTCGGACAGGGGGACTATGGCTACACCTTC
CAVKLGQGDYGYTF
>few|NA|TRBJ2-5|TRBV12-3/TRBV12-4
TGTGCCAGCAGTTTAAGGACAGCGGAGACCCAGTACTTC
CASSLRTAETQYF
>few|NA|TRBJ2-5|TRBV5-4
TGTGCCAGCAGCTTCCTGGGTCTTCAAGAGACCCAGTACTTC
CASSFLGLQETQYF
>few|NA|TRBJ1-1|TRBV18
TGTGCCAGCTCACGCTCCGGGACAAACCTGGGAAACACTGAAGCTTTCTTT
CASSRSGTNLGNTEAFF
>few|NA|TRBJ1-5|TRBV10-1
TGCGCCAAAGTCAGGGATGGCAATCAGCCCCAGCATTTT
CAKVRDGNQPQHF
>few|NA|TRBJ2-7|TRBV7-2
TGTGCCACCCGGCCACCCAACTCCTACGAGCAGTACTTC
CATRPPNSYEQYF